This T cell receptor (beta chain) was identified during a study of cytomegalovirus exposure and HLA in healthy donors. This CDR3 has 16 residues. Germline CDR1 is MNHEY and CDR2 is SVGAGI. Germline trimming cut 0 bases from V and 4 bases from J; bases unmatched to any gene: 4. The method was immunoSEQ multiplex PCR; TCRdb's version includes in-frame clones alone and lacks a portion of them. The sample has fewer than 140,000 clones, approximately 90% seen once. Sample: PBMCs. The chain employs TRBV6-5 and TRBJ2-2; TRBD1 aligns across 8 bases. The sequence was collected from a woman under 30 in good health and CMV-seropositive. As DNA, the CDR3 is TGTGCCAGCAGTTACTCCCGGACAGGGCCCACCGGGGAGCTGTTTTTT. Translation gives CASSYSRTGPTGELFF.